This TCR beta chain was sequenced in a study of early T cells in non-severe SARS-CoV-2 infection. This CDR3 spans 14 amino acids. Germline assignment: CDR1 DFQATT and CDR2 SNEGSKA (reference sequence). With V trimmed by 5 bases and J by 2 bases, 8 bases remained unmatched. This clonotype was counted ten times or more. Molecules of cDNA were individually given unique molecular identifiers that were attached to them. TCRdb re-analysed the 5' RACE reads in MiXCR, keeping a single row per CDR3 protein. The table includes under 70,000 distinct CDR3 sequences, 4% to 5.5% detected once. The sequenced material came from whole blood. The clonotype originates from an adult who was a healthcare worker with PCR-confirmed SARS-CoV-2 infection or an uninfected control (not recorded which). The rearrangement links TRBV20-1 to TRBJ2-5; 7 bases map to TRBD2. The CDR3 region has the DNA TGCAGTGCTCCCCGCGGACTAGATCAAGAGACCCAGTACTTC. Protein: CSAPRGLDQETQYF.